This TCR beta chain was sequenced for a study of metastatic and nonmetastatic thyroid tumors. Study results and caveats: According to reports, the diversity of TCR beta was significantly higher in malignant thyroid tumors than in benign nodules, and this held in both blood and tumor samples.

No treatment of any kind had been given to any patient before thyroid surgery. This clone occurred a few times. Its cognate antigen is unknown. The CDR3 totals 13 residues. With 3 bases removed from V and 1 base from J, the gap between germline ends came to 7 bases. Authors' analysis steps: Using the CDR3 differences seen across clinicopathological groups, the authors built a distant-metastasis classifier for papillary thyroid cancer, which was meant to discriminate distant-metastatic patients. TCRdb reprocessed the PCR reads using MiXCR. These V and J calls rely on TCRdb rather than the paper's analysis. The sample consists of fewer than 30,000 clones, 15% to 20% of them appearing once.

Sequenced input: blood. The chain joins TRBV12-3 or TRBV12-4 to TRBJ2-7, with a possible D match to TRBD1 (5 bases). The source of this sequence is a female donor with papillary thyroid cancer or a benign thyroid nodule (not recorded which). Some clones in this sample may be carry-over from other donors' samples. CDR3 DNA sequence: TGTGCCAGCAGTTTGCAGGGATCCTACGAGCAGTACTTC. Protein product: CASSLQGSYEQYF.